Described below is a single T cell receptor beta chain sequence and its context. The record originates from a study of blood T cell repertoires in COVID-19. For the study at large: Sources were T cells, B-cell-depleted T cells, or PBMCs; the material itself was cDNA or gDNA.

Germline assignment: CDR1 SGHRS and CDR2 YFSETQ. This CDR3 has 16 residues. With 0 bases removed from V and 2 bases from J, the gap between germline ends came to 14 bases. Authors' data handling: Counts of nucleated cells, estimated from reference gene primer amplification, were obtained. Sequenced by immunoSEQ multiplex PCR; TCRdb stores in-frame clones only, minus some. That table gives V, J and clone size, and the DNA gave D and trimming. This sample carries some 140,000 clones, about 90% of them seen once, and the ten largest clones take about 0.57%. The sequencing input was peripheral blood. V gene TRBV5-1 combines with J gene TRBJ1-2; maybe TRBD1 (5 bases). The receptor was isolated from a man between 45 and 60 years old with acute or convalescent COVID-19. The CDR3 sequence: CASSLGSDRRNYGYTF. CDR3 bases: TGCGCCAGCAGCTTGGGTAGTGACAGACGAAACTATGGCTACACCTTC.